The 3 T cell receptor beta chains reported below all come from one sample, sequenced in a study of tumor-infiltrating lymphocytes in primary liver carcinoma. Blood RNA was derived from unsorted whole blood, and germline DNA was extracted too. Synthesis of TCR beta cDNA was carried out from 500 ng total RNA with a constant-region primer. Modified slightly, ARM-PCR produced TCR beta libraries over three nested multiplex PCR rounds. PCR rounds one and two used TRBV1-TRBV30 forward primers with a C-beta reverse primer for approximately 10 cycles each. One entry per CDR3 protein, called by TCRdb with MiXCR from the multiplex PCR reads. The sample comprises about 320,000 distinct CDR3 sequences, 60% to 80% of which are singletons, and around 9.5% rests with the top ten. Sequencing was performed on peripheral blood. The origin of the receptors is a man aged 40-50 years with primary liver carcinoma and hepatitis B virus infection.

The rearrangement uses TRBV7-9 and TRBJ1-5; D ambiguous. Trimming cost V 5 bases and J 7 bases, with 12 bases left between them. The CDR3 extends over 13 amino acids. Germline V gene sequence: CDR1 SEHNR, CDR2 FQNEAQ (reference sequence). This CDR3 is CASSPDVGQPQHF. Written as DNA, the CDR3 is TGTGCCAGCAGCCCAGACGTGGGGCAGCCCCAGCATTTT.

At least ten counts were recorded for this clonotype. V is TRBV7-8 and J is TRBJ2-7; D is unresolved. Germline V CDR1 and CDR2: SGHVS, FQNEAQ. V lost 2 bases to trimming and J lost 3 bases, with 11 bases between them. The CDR3 length is 14 residues. CDR3 coding DNA: TGTGCCAGCAGCTTAAAATTGGGCAGCTACGAGCAGTACTTC. It encodes CASSLKLGSYEQYF.

For this clonotype: The junction and the germline gene differ at one end; a read error may be behind it. The chain recombines TRBV29-1 with TRBJ2-3, with D perhaps given as TRBD1 or TRBD2 (7 bases each). This CDR3 is built from 12 residues. Germline assignment: CDR1 SQVTM and CDR2 ANQGSEA. CDR3 bases: TGTAGCTCAGGGGGGGATACAGATACGCAGTATTTT. This encodes CSSGGDTDTQYF.